This paragraph reports one T cell receptor (beta chain). The investigators introduced synthetic TCR analog templates into each PCR as spikes. The table came from immunoSEQ multiplex PCR; TCRdb's copy has only in-frame clones and leaves some out. Of about 47,000 clones listed, approximately 80% are singletons. The data were taken from a study of PD-L1 blockade in urothelial cancer. Study in general: Patients had been given 0 to 3 earlier chemotherapy regimens. There were a median of about 150,000 T cells in blood samples.

Trimming removed 0 bases from V and 7 bases from J; junction bases left unmatched: 8. Looked up from germline, CDR1 is SGHRS and CDR2 is YFSETQ. This CDR3 has 15 residues. Documented time point: pretreatment peripheral blood. The sample was PBMCs, taken around atezolizumab (anti-PD-L1) treatment. V is TRBV5-1 and J is TRBJ2-7; the match to TRBD1 covers 9 bases. This TCR was sampled from a man in his 60s with urothelial cancer. CDR3 bases: TGCGCCAGCAGCTTGGTGGGGGACAGGGCTCAGGAGCAGTACTTC. The encoded protein is CASSLVGDRAQEQYF.